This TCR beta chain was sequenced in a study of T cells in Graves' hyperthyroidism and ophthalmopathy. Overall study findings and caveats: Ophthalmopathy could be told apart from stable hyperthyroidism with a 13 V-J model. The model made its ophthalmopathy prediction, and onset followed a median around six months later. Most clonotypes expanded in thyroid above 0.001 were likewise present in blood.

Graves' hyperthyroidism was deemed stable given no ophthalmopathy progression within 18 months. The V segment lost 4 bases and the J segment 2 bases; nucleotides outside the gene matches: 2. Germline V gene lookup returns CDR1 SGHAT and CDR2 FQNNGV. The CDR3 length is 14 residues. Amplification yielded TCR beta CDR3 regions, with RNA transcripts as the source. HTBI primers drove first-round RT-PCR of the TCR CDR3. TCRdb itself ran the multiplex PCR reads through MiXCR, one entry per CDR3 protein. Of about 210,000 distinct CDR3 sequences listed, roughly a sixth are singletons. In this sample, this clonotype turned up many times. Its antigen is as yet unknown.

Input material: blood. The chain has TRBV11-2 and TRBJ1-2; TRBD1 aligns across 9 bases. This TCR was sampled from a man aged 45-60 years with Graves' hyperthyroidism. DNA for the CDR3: TGTGCCAGCAGCTACGGACAGGGGAACTATGGCTACACCTTC. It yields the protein CASSYGQGNYGYTF.